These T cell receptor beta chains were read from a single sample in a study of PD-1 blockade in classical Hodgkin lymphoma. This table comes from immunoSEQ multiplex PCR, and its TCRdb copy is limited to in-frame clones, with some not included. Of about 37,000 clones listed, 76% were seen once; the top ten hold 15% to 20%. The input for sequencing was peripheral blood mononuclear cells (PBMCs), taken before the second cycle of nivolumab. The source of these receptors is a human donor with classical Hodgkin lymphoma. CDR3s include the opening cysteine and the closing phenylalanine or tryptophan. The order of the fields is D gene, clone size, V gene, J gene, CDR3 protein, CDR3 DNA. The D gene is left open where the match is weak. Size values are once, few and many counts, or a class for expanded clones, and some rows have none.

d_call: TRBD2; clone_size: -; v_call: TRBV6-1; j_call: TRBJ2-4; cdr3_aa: CASREAGGSGDIQYF; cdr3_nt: TGTGCCAGCAGGGAGGCGGGGGGGTCTGGGGACATTCAGTACTTC
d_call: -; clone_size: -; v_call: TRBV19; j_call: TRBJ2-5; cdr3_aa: CASSLSNGGPLWETQYF; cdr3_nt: TGTGCCAGCTCTCTCTCTAATGGCGGCCCTCTCTGGGAGACCCAGTACTTC
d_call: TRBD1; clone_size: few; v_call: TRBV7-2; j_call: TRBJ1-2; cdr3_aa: CASSLGTGGDGYTF; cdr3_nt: TGTGCCAGCAGCTTGGGGACAGGGGGCGATGGCTACACCTTC
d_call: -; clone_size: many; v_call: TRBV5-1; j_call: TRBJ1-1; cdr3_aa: CASRGGREAFF; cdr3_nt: TGCGCCAGCCGGGGGGGACGTGAAGCTTTCTTT
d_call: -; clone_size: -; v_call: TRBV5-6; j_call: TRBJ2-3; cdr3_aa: CASSPRPRTDTQYF; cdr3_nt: TGTGCCAGCAGCCCTCGGCCTCGCACAGATACGCAGTATTTT
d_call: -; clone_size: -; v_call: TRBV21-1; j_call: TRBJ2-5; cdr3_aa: CASTSRTKAGRQETQYF; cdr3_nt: TGTGCCAGCACCTCACGAACCAAAGCGGGGCGACAAGAGACCCAGTACTTC
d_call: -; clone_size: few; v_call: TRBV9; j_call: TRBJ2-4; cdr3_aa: CASSVAGLAKNIQYF; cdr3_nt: TGTGCCAGCAGCGTAGCTGGTTTAGCCAAAAACATTCAGTACTTC
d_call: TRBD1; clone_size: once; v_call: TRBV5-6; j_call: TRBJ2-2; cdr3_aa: CASSWGTGDSAGELFF; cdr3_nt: TGTGCCAGCAGCTGGGGGACAGGGGATTCGGCCGGGGAGCTGTTTTTT
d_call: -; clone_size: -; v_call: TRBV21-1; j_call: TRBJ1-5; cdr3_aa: CASSKWAELDSNQPQHF; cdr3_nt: TGTGCCAGCAGCAAATGGGCAGAATTGGATAGCAATCAGCCCCAGCATTTT
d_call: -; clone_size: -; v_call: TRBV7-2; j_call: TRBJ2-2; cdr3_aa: CASSLVLNTGELFF; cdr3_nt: TGTGCCAGCAGCTTAGTACTGAACACCGGGGAGCTGTTTTTT
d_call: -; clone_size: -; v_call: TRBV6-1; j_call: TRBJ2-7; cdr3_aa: CASSERYDGAYEQYF; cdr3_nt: TGTGCCAGCAGTGAAAGATATGACGGAGCCTACGAGCAGTACTTC
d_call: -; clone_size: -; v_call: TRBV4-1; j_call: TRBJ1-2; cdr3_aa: CASSQTGNYGYTF; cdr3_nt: TGCGCCAGCAGCCAAACAGGGAACTATGGCTACACCTTC
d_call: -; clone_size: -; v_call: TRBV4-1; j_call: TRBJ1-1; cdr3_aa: CASSQEGIWELNTEAFF; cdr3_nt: TGCGCCAGCAGCCAAGAGGGGATTTGGGAATTGAACACTGAAGCTTTCTTT
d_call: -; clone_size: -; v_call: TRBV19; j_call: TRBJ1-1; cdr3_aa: CASSIDLRRGRAEAFF; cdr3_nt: TGTGCCAGTAGTATAGATCTCAGGAGGGGTCGGGCTGAAGCTTTCTTT
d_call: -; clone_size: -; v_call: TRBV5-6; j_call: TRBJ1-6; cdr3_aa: CASSPVEGGINSPLHF; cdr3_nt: TGTGCCAGCAGCCCCGTGGAGGGAGGGATTAATTCACCCCTCCACTTT
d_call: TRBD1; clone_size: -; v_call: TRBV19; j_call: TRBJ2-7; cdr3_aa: CASSIFWTGRSYEQYF; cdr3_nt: TGTGCCAGTAGTATATTTTGGACAGGGCGATCCTACGAGCAGTACTTC
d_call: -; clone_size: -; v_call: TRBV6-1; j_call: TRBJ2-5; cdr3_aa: CASSAKETQYF; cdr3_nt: TGTGCCAGCAGTGCAAAAGAGACCCAGTACTTC
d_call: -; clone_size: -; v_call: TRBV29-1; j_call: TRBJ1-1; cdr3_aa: CSVRFMNTEAFF; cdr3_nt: TGCAGCGTCCGGTTTATGAACACTGAAGCTTTCTTT
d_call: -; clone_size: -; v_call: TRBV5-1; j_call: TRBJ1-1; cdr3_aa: CASSFGGGQGNTEAFF; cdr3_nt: TGCGCCAGCAGCTTTGGCGGGGGGCAGGGAAATACTGAAGCTTTCTTT
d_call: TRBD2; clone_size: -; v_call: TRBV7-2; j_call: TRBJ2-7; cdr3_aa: CASSLAWEGDEQYF; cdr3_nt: TGTGCCAGCAGCTTAGCATGGGAGGGTGACGAGCAGTACTTC
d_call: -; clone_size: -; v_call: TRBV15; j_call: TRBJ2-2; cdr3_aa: CATSRDLTSNTGELFF; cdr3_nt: TGTGCCACCAGCAGAGATCTCACCTCTAACACCGGGGAGCTGTTTTTT
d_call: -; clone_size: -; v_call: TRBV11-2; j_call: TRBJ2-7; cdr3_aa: CASSLDVGAYEQYF; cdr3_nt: TGTGCCAGCAGCTTAGATGTAGGGGCCTACGAGCAGTACTTC
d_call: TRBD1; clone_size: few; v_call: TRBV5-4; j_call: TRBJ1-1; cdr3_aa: CASSLDRGQTEAFF; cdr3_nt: TGTGCCAGCAGCTTGGACAGGGGGCAAACTGAAGCTTTCTTT